Shown below are 24 T cell receptor beta chains from a single sample sequenced in a study of T cell repertoires in cytomegalovirus infection. TCRdb analysed the reads with MiXCR anew, one entry per CDR3 protein. The sample consists of 750,000 to 900,000 distinct CDR3 sequences, roughly 29% of them appearing once. Antigens of these TCRs are unknown. Specimen: cultured CD8+ T cells from PBMCs, collected from culture after CMV antigen stimulation. These receptors were obtained from a human donor in good health (CMV status not recorded). Some clones in this sample may be carry-over from other donors' samples.

The rearrangement joins TRBV6-2 or TRBV6-3 to TRBJ2-3, with D possibly called TRBD1 or TRBD2 (5 bases each). This CDR3 is built from 16 residues. Germline-derived CDR1 and CDR2 are MNHEY and SVGEGT. V was cut by 2 bases and J by 2 bases, with 14 bases left in between. In DNA, the CDR3 is TGTGCCAGCAGTTACGTGGGGACCTTCATCACAGATACGCAGTATTTT. This gives the protein CASSYVGTFITDTQYF.

The chain employs TRBV20-1 and TRBJ1-1; possible D gene TRBD1, 5 bases. Looked up from germline, CDR1 is DFQATT and CDR2 is SNEGSKA (reference sequence). CDR3 length equals 15 residues. Trimming left V 1 base short and J 1 base short, with 13 bases between. CDR3 loop: CSARGMETENTEAFF. Here the CDR3 DNA reads TGCAGTGCTAGAGGGATGGAGACAGAGAACACTGAAGCTTTCTTT.

This clonotype was seen a few times. J is TRBJ1-1 and V is TRBV23-1; 7 bases are shared with TRBD1. TRBV23-1 falls under the ORF class, with uncertain function. With V trimmed by 3 bases and J by 3 bases, 13 bases remained unmatched. The CDR3 extends over 17 amino acids. The CDR3 is CASSHRDRIKGDTEAFF. Written as DNA, the CDR3 is TGCGCCAGCAGTCATAGGGACAGAATCAAGGGGGACACTGAAGCTTTCTTT.

The chain combines TRBV12-3 or TRBV12-4 with TRBJ1-5; D uncertain. There are 15 residues in the CDR3. V lost 4 bases to trimming and J lost 0 bases, with 10 bases between them. The CDR3 DNA is TGTGCCAGCAGTTCCAGTCCGTATAGCAATCAGCCCCAGCATTTT. Translation: CASSSSPYSNQPQHF.

The V gene is TRBV2, the J gene TRBJ2-3, with TRBD2 identical over 9 bases. CDR1 and CDR2 from the germline V gene are SNHLY and FYNNEI. The CDR3 totals 16 residues. J was trimmed by 4 bases and V by 3 bases; bases with no gene match: 8. CDR3 DNA: TGTGCCAGCAGTGACTACGGACTAGCGAACGCAGATACGCAGTATTTT. This codes for CASSDYGLANADTQYF.

This clonotype was observed many times. V and J are TRBV19 and TRBJ2-7; either TRBD1 or TRBD2 may supply D (5 bases each). This CDR3 is built from 12 residues. The V end was cut by 5 bases, the J end by 2 bases, with 7 bases between. The germline CDR1 and CDR2 sequences are LNHDA and SQIVND (reference sequence). The CDR3 sequence: CASSQGAYEQYF. CDR3 nucleotides: TGTGCCAGTAGTCAGGGAGCCTACGAGCAGTACTTC. Looking up the rest from reference TRBV19 and TRBJ2-7 gives the full variable domain: DGGITQSPKYLFRKEGQNVTLSCEQNLNHDAMYWYRQDPGQGLRLIYYSQIVNDFQKGDIAEGYSVSREKKESFPLTVTSAQKNPTAFYLCASSQGAYEQYFGPGTRLTVT.

This rearrangement joins TRBV10-3 to TRBJ2-7, with TRBD2 identical over 10 bases. The germline gives CDR1 ENHRY, CDR2 SYGVKD. After removal of 3 bases from V and 5 bases from J, the junction contained 13 bases not matched to a gene. The CDR3 consists of 17 residues. The CDR3 sequence is CAISDIVAGGMLDEQYV. CDR3 sequence (DNA): TGTGCCATCAGTGATATAGTAGCGGGGGGCATGCTAGACGAGCAGTACGTC.

This clonotype was counted many times. The chain joins TRBV7-2 to TRBJ1-5, with D uncertain. The CDR3 consists of 15 residues. The germline CDR1 and CDR2 sequences are SGHTA and FQGNSA. Trimming pared 5 bases from V and 0 bases from J, leaving 11 bases between. CDR3 DNA: TGTGCCAGCAGCCCGGACCGAAATAGCAATCAGCCCCAGCATTTT. Translated, it gives CASSPDRNSNQPQHF. Combining the CDR3 with reference TRBV7-2 and TRBJ1-5 gives the whole variable domain GAGVSQSPSNKVTEKGKDVELRCDPISGHTALYWYRQSLGQGLEFLIYFQGNSAPDKSGLPSDRFSAERTGGSVSTLTIQRTQQEDSAVYLCASSPDRNSNQPQHFGDGTRLSIL.

The rearrangement uses TRBV7-9 and TRBJ2-5, with D uncertain. Germline V gives CDR1 SEHNR, CDR2 FQNEAQ (reference sequence). Trimming took 5 bases from V and 5 from J, leaving 9 bases between them. CDR3 length: 12 residues. The CDR3 coding sequence is TGTGCCAGCAGCCCGGAATACGAGACCCAGTACTTC. Translating it yields CASSPEYETQYF.

This clonotype was seen more than once but under ten times. V is TRBV7-9 and J is TRBJ2-1; tentative D call: TRBD1 (5 bases). The germline V and J ends were trimmed by 5 bases and 8 bases, with 10 bases remaining between them. This CDR3 region has 12 residues. The V gene's germline CDR1 is SEHNR and CDR2 FQNEAQ (reference sequence). The CDR3 region has the DNA TGTGCCAGCAGCAAGCAGGGTGATGAGCAGTTCTTC. As protein: CASSKQGDEQFF.

This clonotype was seen a few times. V is TRBV27 and J is TRBJ2-3; weak D call: TRBD2 (6 bases). Germline assignment: CDR1 MNHEY and CDR2 SMNVEV (reference sequence). The CDR3 runs to 13 residues. The V end lost 4 bases, the J end lost 9 bases, and 14 bases lay between the germline ends. The CDR3 loop reads CASSSFGGDTQYF. CDR3 DNA: TGTGCCAGCAGTTCCTTCGGGGGAGACACGCAGTATTTT.

The CDR3 nucleotides read TGTGCCAGCGAGTGGGGTCTCGCGGGGAACTCCTACAATGAGCAGTTCTTC. Residues: CASEWGLAGNSYNEQFF. This rearrangement joins TRBV28 to TRBJ2-1; D may be TRBD2 (6 bases). Germline V gives CDR1 MDHEN, CDR2 SYDVKM. The V end lost 8 bases, the J end lost 0 bases, and 20 bases lay between the germline ends. The CDR3 is made up of 17 amino acids.

This clonotype was detected only a few times. The chain recombines TRBV27 with TRBJ1-2; weak D call: TRBD1 (6 bases). Trimming removed 2 bases at V and 4 bases at J, with 8 bases between. CDR3 size: 13 residues. From germline, CDR1 is MNHEY and CDR2 SMNVEV (reference sequence). In nucleotides, the CDR3 is TGTGCCAGCAGTTTAGACAGGACCTATGGCTACACCTTC. This encodes CASSLDRTYGYTF.

This clonotype was recorded a few times. The rearrangement joins TRBV7-8 to TRBJ2-5; unclear D gene. V shed 1 base and J shed 2 bases, with 11 bases lying between them. Germline loops: CDR1 SGHVS, CDR2 FQNEAQ. CDR3 length equals 15 residues. CDR3 sequence: CASSLGGPGQETQYF. CDR3 nucleotides: TGTGCCAGCAGCTTAGGTGGGCCGGGTCAAGAGACCCAGTACTTC.

The CDR3 loop is CASSYGGFDEQYF. The CDR3 DNA is TGTGCCAGCAGTTACGGAGGGTTCGACGAGCAGTACTTC. This chain uses TRBV6-5 with TRBJ2-7; possibly TRBD2 for D (6 bases). Trimming shortened V by 2 bases and J by 5 bases, and 10 bases separated the two germline ends. The CDR3 is 13 amino acids. Per germline, CDR1 MNHEY and CDR2 SVGAGI.

The chain employs TRBV7-9 and TRBJ2-7, with 8 bases fitting TRBD1. CDR3 length equals 15 residues. V trimming: 5 bases; J trimming: 4 bases; junction bases outside the gene matches: 10. The germline CDR1 and CDR2 sequences are SEHNR and FQNEAQ (reference sequence). CDR3 nucleotides: TGTGCCAGCAGCCGGACGGACAGGGTTAAGTACGAGCAGTACGTC. Translated, it gives CASSRTDRVKYEQYV.

This clonotype was observed many times. The chain has TRBV7-2 and TRBJ2-2; D call uncertain. Deletions cut 5 bases from V and 8 bases from J, with 15 bases between. CDR3 size: 14 residues. From germline, CDR1 is SGHTA and CDR2 FQGNSA. The CDR3 protein is CASSPGPYRGELFF. The CDR3 coding sequence is TGTGCCAGCAGCCCCGGACCCTACCGTGGGGAGCTGTTTTTT.

Only a few counts were recorded for this clonotype. This chain joins TRBV27 and TRBJ1-2; D may be TRBD1 (5 bases). The germline CDR1 and CDR2 sequences are MNHEY and SMNVEV (reference sequence). CDR3 length: 14 residues. Trimming removed 7 bases from V and 7 bases from J, with 19 bases in between. The CDR3 loop is CASTTAGAGRGYTF. The CDR3 DNA is TGTGCCAGCACCACCGCCGGGGCCGGGCGTGGCTACACCTTC.

This clonotype was counted many times. The chain uses TRBV7-2 and TRBJ1-1, with D possibly matching TRBD1 (6 bases). The V gene's germline CDR1 is SGHTA and CDR2 FQGNSA. The CDR3 loop spans 15 amino acids. The ends were cut back, 3 bases at V and 1 base at J, with 12 bases in the middle. Written as DNA, the CDR3 is TGTGCCAGCAGCTTCCCCTGGACAGAGAACACTGAAGCTTTCTTT. Its protein product is CASSFPWTENTEAFF.

A remark on this clonotype: The germline gene is not matched at one end of the junction; a read error may be the cause. This rearrangement joins TRBV7-4 to TRBJ2-5; D gene unclear. The length of the CDR3 is 14 residues. The germline gives CDR1 SGHVT, CDR2 SQSDAQ. As DNA, the CDR3 is TGTGCCAGCAGCTTAGGGTCAGACCGAGAGACCCAGTGCTTC. Encoded protein: CASSLGSDRETQCF.

This clonotype was seen many times. The chain recombines TRBV7-6 with TRBJ2-1; 12 bases line up with TRBD1. CDR3 length: 16 residues. With V trimmed by 4 bases and J by 8 bases, 9 bases remained unmatched. Germline CDR1 SGHVS, CDR2 FNYEAQ. The CDR3 protein is CASSSLGQGAIDEQFF. CDR3 nucleotides: TGTGCCAGCAGCTCCCTGGGACAGGGGGCGATCGATGAGCAGTTCTTC.

This clonotype has more than one count but fewer than ten. One end of the junction fails to match germline, which may point to a read error. The chain couples TRBV27 to TRBJ1-1; D gene uncertain. The CDR3 is 14 amino acids. Germline loops: CDR1 MNHEY, CDR2 SMNVEV (reference sequence). CDR3 sequence: CASSLSSLNTEAFF. The CDR3, as DNA: TGCGCCAGCAGCTTGAGCAGCTTGAACACTGAAGCTTTCTTT.

The rearrangement uses TRBV9 and TRBJ2-3; no clear D. The CDR3 consists of 13 residues. Germline CDR1 is SGDLS and CDR2 is YYNGEE. The V and J ends lost 0 bases and 10 bases respectively, with 12 bases between them. CDR3 sequence: CASSVGTAGAQYF. The CDR3 DNA reads as TGTGCCAGCAGCGTAGGTACGGCCGGAGCGCAGTATTTT.

This clonotype was seen more than once but under ten times. The rearrangement links TRBV28 to TRBJ2-1; TRBD2 matches at 9 bases. This CDR3 is built from 17 residues. V lost 1 base to trimming and J lost 7 bases; unmatched junction nucleotides: 11. Germline V lookup: CDR1 MDHEN, CDR2 SYDVKM. DNA of the CDR3: TGTGCCAGCAGTTTATTTTTGCGGGGGGGCAGGGGGAATGAGCAGTTCTTC. Amino acids: CASSLFLRGGRGNEQFF.